Included here is one T cell receptor (beta chain) sequence, with context. No antigen is known for it. The record has no base qualities; no much larger clone is one base away. The sample comes from a study of PD-1 blockade in classical Hodgkin lymphoma (dated by TCRdb to 2020 to 2021). In terms of the full investigation: Nivolumab dosing was 3 mg/kg intravenously every 2 weeks, continuing until either disease progression or unacceptable toxicity. To define a peripheral blood immune signature of response to PD-1 blockade in classical Hodgkin lymphoma, the study combined TCR beta sequencing with CyTOF.

The sample's time point label is to be understood as: cycle 4 day 1 (C4D1), after 5 to 7 weeks of nivolumab. All trial patients had relapsed after autologous stem cell transplantation, with cohorts A, B and C differing in prior brentuximab vedotin exposure. The trial cohort was composed of about 58 patients with relapsed/refractory classical Hodgkin lymphoma, for whom complete response, partial response or progressive disease was recorded as best overall response. In the multi-cohort phase II CheckMate 205 trial, trial patients received single-agent nivolumab. An independent review committee assessed best overall response using the 2007 International Working Group response criteria. Trial PBMCs were obtained immediately prior to nivolumab initiation (C1D1) and on therapy at cycle 2 day 1 and cycle 4 day 1. Peripheral blood was collected in 8 mL Vacutainer Cell Preparation Tubes, from which PBMCs were isolated by centrifugation and then cryopreserved.

Results and caveats for the whole study, not just this receptor: Lower diversity was observed in patients in whom nivolumab was started less than 1 year after ASCT, and these patients were excluded from later analyses so that confounding by immune reconstitution would be avoided. Trial patients achieving complete response had baseline diversity similar to newly diagnosed patients, whereas partial responders and progressors had significantly lower diversity. Baseline TCR diversity was reported to be lower in newly diagnosed patients than in healthy donors, and even lower in relapsed/refractory patients. By C4D1, a significant rise was seen in CD4+ TCR diversity but not in CD8+ TCR diversity (p=0.0027 vs p=0.16), and the rise was most apparent among complete responders (p=0.02). The study covered only a single clinical trial cohort, and the causes of the repertoire differences, possibly disease activity or prior therapy, were still not defined.

Genomic DNA was isolated using the Qiagen DNeasy kit from unsorted PBMCs as well as from negatively selected CD4+ and CD8+ fractions. Amplification of TCR beta CDR3 regions was done by immunoSEQ multiplex PCR with primers that anneal to V and J segments. A synthetic immune receptor repertoire was used to minimize amplification bias, and any residual bias was removed computationally once sequencing was done. The authors processed their data as follows. Repertoire diversity was quantified as the Shannon entropy index using custom Python scripts. Unsorted, CD4+ and CD8+ repertoires were analyzed separately, except in combined analyses where CD4+ and CD8+ sequences were merged in silico. Clonal expansion was defined as a frequency increase of at least 2-fold after treatment compared with C1D1, and clones undetected at baseline were assigned a pseudocount of 0.5. Singleton clones were defined as clones with 0 or 1 copy at C1D1, and non-singleton clones were defined as clones with 2 or more copies. Clones expanded in unsorted samples were assigned a CD4+, CD8+ or unknown annotation through matching of protein sequences in sorted samples from the same patient. Wilcoxon tests on paired samples were used to test diversity changes from C1D1 to C4D1. Here the immuneACCESS table is served through TCRdb, limited to in-frame sequences with V and J called. Missing clones are a known gap in these copies; in checked studies unresolved V genes cover under half, and the rest lacks a known reason. V, J and clone size derive from that table, while D and trimming were established from the DNA sequence. For this sample there are some 25,000 clones; roughly 76% appear just once. The leading ten clones occupy roughly 30% of the sample.

Taken from cysteine to phenylalanine, the CDR3 has 13 residues. Here the CDR3 DNA is all that survives: 39 bases in frame from base 1. The germline V gene (reference sequence) supplies CDR1 MNHEY and CDR2 SMNVEV. V loses 8 bases of germline sequence and J loses 1 base, and the interval between the two ends is 11 bases. The material sequenced was peripheral blood mononuclear cells (PBMCs), taken before the fourth cycle of nivolumab. The rearrangement combines TRBV27 with TRBJ1-1, with the D gene too uncertain to name. The receptor was derived from a human donor with classical Hodgkin lymphoma. The CDR3: CASRTDPNTEAFF. The nucleotide sequence is given as TGTGCCAGCCGCACTGACCCGAACACTGAAGCTTTCTTT.